The subject of this entry is one T cell receptor (beta chain). The antigen is unknown. The CDR3 sequence is 15 residues long. V was pared by 0 bases and J by 3 bases, with 9 bases between. Germline-derived CDR1 and CDR2 are MNHEY and SMNVEV (reference sequence). This sample is part of a study of brain metastases from non-small cell lung cancer. Study-level findings and limits: TCR repertoires overlapped largely between brain metastases and matched primaries. Compared with their matched primary tumors, 60% to 65% of brain metastases showed expanded T-cell clones. T-cell infiltration was lower in brain metastases than primaries (P < 0.001).

Here immunoSEQ multiplex PCR was the method, and the copy in TCRdb shows in-frame clones only, minus some. The data show some 4,000 clones, with roughly 90% seen just once and approximately 3.4% held by the top ten. J is TRBJ1-5 and V is TRBV27; D possibly corresponds to TRBD1 (6 bases). Sample: primary lung tumor tissue. The TCR comes from a donor aged 40 or older with non-small cell lung cancer. CDR3 residues: CASSLSGGNNQPQHF. The CDR3 region has the DNA TGTGCCAGCAGTTTATCAGGGGGAAACAATCAGCCCCAGCATTTT.